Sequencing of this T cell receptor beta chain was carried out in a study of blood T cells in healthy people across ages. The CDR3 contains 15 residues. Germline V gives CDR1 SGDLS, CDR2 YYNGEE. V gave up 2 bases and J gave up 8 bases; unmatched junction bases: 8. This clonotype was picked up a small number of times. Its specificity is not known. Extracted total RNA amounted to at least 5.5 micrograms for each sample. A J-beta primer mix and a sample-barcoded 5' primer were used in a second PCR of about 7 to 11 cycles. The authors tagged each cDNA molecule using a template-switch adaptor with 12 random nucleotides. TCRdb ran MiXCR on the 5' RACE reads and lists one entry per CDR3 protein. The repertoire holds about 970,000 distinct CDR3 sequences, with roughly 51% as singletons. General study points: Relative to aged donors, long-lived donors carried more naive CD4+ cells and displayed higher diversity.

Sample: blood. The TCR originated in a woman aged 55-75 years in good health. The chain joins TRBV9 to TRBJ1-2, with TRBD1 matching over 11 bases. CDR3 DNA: TGTGCCAGCAGCGTCGCCGGGACAGGGGGGATCGGCTACACCTTC. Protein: CASSVAGTGGIGYTF.